These 15 T cell receptor beta chains were all obtained from the same sample, sequenced in a study of vaccination and CD4 T cells after COVID-19. These TCRs' antigens remain unknown. Noted treatment: roughly 10-day PBMC culture with coronavirus spike peptide pools or control peptides (ViraFEST assay). Oncomine TCR Beta short-read sequencing was applied to DNA from cultured CD4+ T cells. One entry per CDR3 protein results from TCRdb running MiXCR on the PCR reads. The sample lists 9,000 to 13,000 distinct CDR3 sequences; roughly 44% were seen once. Sequencing used CD4+ T cells from blood, cultured in vitro. These receptors were taken from a human donor who had recovered from COVID-19.

This chain links TRBV30 with TRBJ1-2, with TRBD1 matching 9 bases. The CDR3 runs 15 residues. The germline CDR1 and CDR2 sequences are GTSNPN and SVGIG (reference sequence). With 4 bases clipped from V and 5 bases from J, the junction kept 11 bases outside the gene matches. CDR3 region: CAWTPRDRASYGYTF. As DNA, the CDR3 is TGTGCCTGGACCCCCCGGGACAGGGCATCGTATGGCTACACCTTC.

This clonotype was counted only a few times. The V gene is TRBV19, the J gene TRBJ1-5; D may be TRBD1 (6 bases). CDR3 length equals 15 residues. The V gene's germline CDR1 is LNHDA and CDR2 SQIVND (reference sequence). The V and J ends lost 2 bases and 6 bases respectively, with 14 bases between them. The CDR3 DNA is TGTGCCAGTAGTATATGGGGGGGCGGGGGTCAGCCCCAGCATTTT. Its translation: CASSIWGGGGQPQHF.

This clonotype was detected only a few times. This chain joins TRBV5-4 and TRBJ2-7, with TRBD2 matching 8 bases. This CDR3 has 13 amino acids. V lost 0 bases to trimming and J lost 7 bases; unmatched junction nucleotides: 3. Germline loops: CDR1 SGHNT, CDR2 YYREEE (reference sequence). In DNA, the CDR3 is TGTGCCAGCAGCTTGGACATAGCGGGGGAGCAGTACTTC. Amino acid sequence: CASSLDIAGEQYF.

The V gene is TRBV6-4, the J gene TRBJ1-1, with D possibly matching TRBD1 (5 bases). The CDR3 has 14 amino acids. Deletions cut 5 bases from V and 6 bases from J, with 16 bases between. Germline-derived CDR1 and CDR2 are MRHNA and SNTAGT. The CDR3 bases are TGTGCCAGCAGTTGGACACCCACTAACTCTGAAGCTTTCTTT. Translating gives CASSWTPTNSEAFF.

This chain uses TRBV6-1 with TRBJ1-2, with unresolved D. The CDR3 consists of 15 residues. Trimming shortened V by 5 bases and J by 6 bases, and 19 bases separated the two germline ends. Per germline, CDR1 MNHNS and CDR2 SASEGT. The DNA for the CDR3 is TGTGCCAGCAGTCCCTTACCGCGGGAGGTGAATGGCTACACCTTC. This gives the protein CASSPLPREVNGYTF.

The chain couples TRBV12-3 or TRBV12-4 to TRBJ2-2; tentative D call: TRBD1 (6 bases). Trimming stripped 4 bases from V and 9 bases from J, with 9 bases between. The CDR3 is made up of 12 amino acids. CDR3 sequence: CASSSQGRELFF. The CDR3, as DNA: TGTGCCAGCAGTTCACAGGGACGGGAGCTGTTTTTT.

V gene TRBV20-1 combines with J gene TRBJ1-6; the D gene is possibly TRBD1 (5 bases). This CDR3 has 17 amino acids. Between the trimmed V and J ends, which lost 0 bases and 9 bases, there was a span of 21 bases. Germline V CDR1 and CDR2: DFQATT, SNEGSKA (reference sequence). Here the CDR3 DNA reads TGCAGTGCTAGAGATCTTGCAGGGAGGGGATATGGTTCACCCCTCCACTTT. Its translation: CSARDLAGRGYGSPLHF.

This clonotype is a singleton in its sample. The chain uses TRBV25-1 and TRBJ2-2; D may be TRBD2 (6 bases). Germline V gene sequence: CDR1 MGHDK, CDR2 SYGVNS. V was pared by 6 bases and J by 5 bases, with 10 bases between. CDR3 length equals 13 residues. The CDR3 region is CASRTRGTGELFF. In nucleotides, the CDR3 is TGTGCCAGCAGGACTCGGGGGACCGGGGAGCTGTTTTTT. The full variable domain, its missing parts supplied by reference TRBV25-1 and TRBJ2-2, is EADIYQTPRYLVIGTGKKITLECSQTMGHDKMYWYQQDPGMELHLIHYSYGVNSTEKGDLSSESTVSRIRTEHFPLTLESARPSHTSQYLCASRTRGTGELFFGEGSRLTVL.

The V gene is TRBV20-1, the J gene TRBJ2-5; D call uncertain. CDR3 size: 14 residues. Germline CDR1 reads DFQATT; CDR2 reads SNEGSKA (reference sequence). V was shortened by 0 bases and J by 7 bases, with 15 bases between the two germline ends. CDR3 nucleotides: TGCAGTGCTAGAGATGGATCGGATTTGGGGACCCAGTACTTC. It codes for CSARDGSDLGTQYF.

J is TRBJ2-3 and V is TRBV7-2; D gene unclear. V dropped 5 bases and J dropped 0 bases, with 12 bases sitting between them. The CDR3 runs to 15 residues. Germline values: CDR1 SGHTA, CDR2 FQGNSA. The CDR3 DNA is TGTGCCAGCAGCCCCGTTGGGCGAAGCACAGATACGCAGTATTTT. Protein: CASSPVGRSTDTQYF.

This clonotype was counted once. The chain links TRBV7-9 to TRBJ2-1; 8 nucleotides match TRBD2. The germline CDR1 and CDR2 sequences are SEHNR and FQNEAQ (reference sequence). V lost 5 bases to trimming and J lost 9 bases; unmatched junction nucleotides: 12. The CDR3 length is 15 residues. CDR3 sequence: CASSQGLVGEAEQFF. The CDR3 nucleotides are TGTGCCAGCAGCCAGGGACTAGTTGGGGAGGCTGAGCAGTTCTTC.

This clonotype has just a few counts. The chain is built from TRBV7-2 and TRBJ2-1; D may be TRBD2 (6 bases). V lost 5 bases and J 3 bases, leaving 11 bases between the germline ends. CDR3 length: 14 residues. Germline V gives CDR1 SGHTA, CDR2 FQGNSA. CDR3 DNA: TGTGCCAGCAGCCCCTCGGACTACTACAATGAGCAGTTCTTC. Its protein is CASSPSDYYNEQFF.

This sequence joins TRBV29-1 and TRBJ1-1; TRBD1 agrees at 7 bases. V lost 6 bases and J lost 5; bases outside the gene matches: 9. This CDR3 has 13 residues. Germline V gene lookup returns CDR1 SQVTM and CDR2 ANQGSEA. CDR3 residues: CSVTGVLETEAFF. The CDR3 DNA is TGCAGCGTCACAGGGGTTTTGGAGACTGAAGCTTTCTTT.

This clonotype was found a few times. V and J are TRBV7-2 and TRBJ1-1; D unclear. Germline CDR1 is SGHTA and CDR2 is FQGNSA. Trimming pared 5 bases from V and 5 bases from J, leaving 15 bases between. This CDR3 region has 14 residues. The CDR3 region is CASSRTGVGTEAFF. For the CDR3, the DNA is TGTGCCAGCAGCCGCACCGGGGTGGGTACTGAAGCTTTCTTT.

The genes are TRBV30 and TRBJ1-1, with a possible D match to TRBD1 (5 bases). The germline CDR1 and CDR2 sequences are GTSNPN and SVGIG (reference sequence). V was cut by 3 bases and J by 4 bases, with 12 bases left in between. The CDR3 covers 13 residues. CDR3 in DNA: TGTGCCTGGAGAATTCAGGGTGCCACTGAAGCTTTCTTT. Protein product: CAWRIQGATEAFF.